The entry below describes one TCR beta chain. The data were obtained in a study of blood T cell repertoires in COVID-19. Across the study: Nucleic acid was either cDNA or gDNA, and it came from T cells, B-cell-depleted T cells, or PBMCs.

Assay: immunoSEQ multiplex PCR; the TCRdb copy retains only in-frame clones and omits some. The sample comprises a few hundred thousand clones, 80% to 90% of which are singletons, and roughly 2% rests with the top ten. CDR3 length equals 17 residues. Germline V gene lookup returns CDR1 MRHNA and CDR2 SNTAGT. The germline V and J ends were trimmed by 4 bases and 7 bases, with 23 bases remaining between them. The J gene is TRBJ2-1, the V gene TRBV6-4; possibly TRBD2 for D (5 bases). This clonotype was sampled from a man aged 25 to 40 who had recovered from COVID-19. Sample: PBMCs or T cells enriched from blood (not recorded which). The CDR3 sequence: CASSVVGSLLLGNEQFF. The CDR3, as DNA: TGTGCCAGCAGTGTTGTAGGGAGTTTATTATTGGGGAATGAGCAGTTCTTC.